The clone carrying this T cell receptor (beta chain) was seen a handful of times. This record belongs to a study of cytomegalovirus exposure and HLA in healthy donors. Use of 60 Vbeta and 13 Jbeta primers characterized the PCR. Generated by immunoSEQ multiplex PCR, the TCRdb table keeps only in-frame clones and is missing some. The sample consists of over 150,000 clones, 75% to 90% of them appearing once. The V end lost 7 bases, the J end lost 4 bases, and 10 bases lay between the germline ends. CDR3 length equals 12 residues. Germline CDR1 reads MNHNS; CDR2 reads SASEGT. The material sequenced was PBMCs. This TCR derives from a human donor in good health. The rearrangement links TRBV6-1 to TRBJ1-2, with D hard to call. In DNA form, the CDR3 reads TGTGCCAGCATTGACCGGGGCTATGGCTACACCTTC. Amino acids: CASIDRGYGYTF.